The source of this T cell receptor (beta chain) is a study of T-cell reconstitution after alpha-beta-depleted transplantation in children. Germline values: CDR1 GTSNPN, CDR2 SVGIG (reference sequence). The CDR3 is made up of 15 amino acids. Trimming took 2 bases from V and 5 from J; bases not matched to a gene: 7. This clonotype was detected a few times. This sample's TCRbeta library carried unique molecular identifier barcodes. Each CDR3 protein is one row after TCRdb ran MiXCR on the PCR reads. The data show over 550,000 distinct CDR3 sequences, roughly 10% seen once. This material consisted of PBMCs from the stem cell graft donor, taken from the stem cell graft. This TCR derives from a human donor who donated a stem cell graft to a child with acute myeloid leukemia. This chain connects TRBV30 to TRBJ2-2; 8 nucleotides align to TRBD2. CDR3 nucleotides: TGTGCCTGGAGTTCGGTGGGCGGGAGGACCGGGGAGCTGTTTTTT. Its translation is CAWSSVGGRTGELFF.